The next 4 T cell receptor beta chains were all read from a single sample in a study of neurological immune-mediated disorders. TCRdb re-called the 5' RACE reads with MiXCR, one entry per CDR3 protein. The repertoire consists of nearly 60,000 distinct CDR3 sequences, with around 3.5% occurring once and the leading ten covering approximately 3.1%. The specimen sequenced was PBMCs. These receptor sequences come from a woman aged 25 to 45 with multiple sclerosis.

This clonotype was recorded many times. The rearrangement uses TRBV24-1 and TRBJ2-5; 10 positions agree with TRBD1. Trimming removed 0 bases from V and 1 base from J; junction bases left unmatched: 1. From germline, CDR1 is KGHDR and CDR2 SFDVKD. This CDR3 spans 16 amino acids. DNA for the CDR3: TGTGCCACCAGTGATTTGCGGACAGGGGGCCAAGAGACCCAGTACTTC. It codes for CATSDLRTGGQETQYF.

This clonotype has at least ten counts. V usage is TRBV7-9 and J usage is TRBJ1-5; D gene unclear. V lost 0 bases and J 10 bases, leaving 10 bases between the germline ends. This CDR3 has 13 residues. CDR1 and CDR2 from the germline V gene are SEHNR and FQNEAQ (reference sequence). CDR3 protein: CASSLADKGPQHF. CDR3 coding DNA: TGTGCCAGCAGCTTAGCCGATAAAGGTCCCCAGCATTTT.

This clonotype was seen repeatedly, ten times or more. The DNA for the CDR3 is TGCAGTGCGTCAGCGGGAGGGCCGGGAGAGCAGTACTTC. It yields the protein CSASAGGPGEQYF. The V gene is TRBV20-1, the J gene TRBJ2-7; 10 bases fit TRBD2. The CDR3 totals 13 residues. Germline lookup yields CDR1 DFQATT and CDR2 SNEGSKA (reference sequence). The trim removed 6 bases at V and 7 bases at J, leaving 9 bases unmatched.

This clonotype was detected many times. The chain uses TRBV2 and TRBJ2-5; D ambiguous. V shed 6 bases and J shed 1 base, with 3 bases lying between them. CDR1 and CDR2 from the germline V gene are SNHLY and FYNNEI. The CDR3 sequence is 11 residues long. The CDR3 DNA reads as TGTGCCAGCAGAGTCCAAGAGACCCAGTACTTC. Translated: CASRVQETQYF.